The clone carrying this T cell receptor beta chain was seen at least ten times. The antigen remains unidentified. A read error may explain this, as a much larger clone is one base away. Under the authors' procedure: Using the CDR3 differences seen across clinicopathological groups, the authors built a distant-metastasis classifier for papillary thyroid cancer, which was meant to discriminate distant-metastatic patients. MiXCR was used by TCRdb to re-call the PCR reads. These V and J calls originate from TCRdb's pipeline instead of the authors' own analysis. Here the sample spans 35,000 to 55,000 clones, around 3.1% being singletons. The data are from a study of metastatic and nonmetastatic thyroid tumors. Study at large: Blood and tumor or nodule tissue repertoires from malignant and benign thyroid patients were compared.

No patient had received any treatment before thyroid surgery. Regarding the study as a whole: Compared with benign nodules, malignant thyroid tumors were reported to have significantly higher TCR beta diversity in both blood and tumor.

The CDR3 has 14 amino acids. CDR1 and CDR2 (germline): SEHNR, FQNEAQ (reference sequence). The TCR comes from a female donor with papillary thyroid cancer or a benign thyroid nodule (not recorded which). Some clones in this sample may be carry-over from other donors' samples. The chain uses TRBV7-9 and TRBJ1-4; no firm D call. Sequenced input: blood. CDR3 sequence (DNA): TGTGCCAGCAGCTTCAGTCGGCGGAATGAAGAACTGTTTTTT. Protein: CASSFSRRNEELFF.